One and the same sample provided the 10 T cell receptor beta chains below, sequenced in a study of blood T cell repertoires in COVID-19. The method was immunoSEQ multiplex PCR; TCRdb's version includes in-frame clones alone and lacks a portion of them. The table lists some 30,000 clones, about 90% of them singletons. The sequencing sample was made of peripheral blood. The receptors stem from a man between 65 and 79 years old with active or convalescent COVID-19.

The chain links TRBV5-1 to TRBJ2-7, with D perhaps TRBD1 (5 bases). This CDR3 has 14 amino acids. V was shortened by 2 bases and J by 3 bases, with 12 bases between the two germline ends. The germline gives CDR1 SGHRS, CDR2 YFSETQ. The CDR3 sequence: CASSLGHPLYEQYF. CDR3 DNA sequence: TGCGCCAGCAGCTTAGGACACCCTCTCTACGAGCAGTACTTC.

The rearrangement joins TRBV19 to TRBJ2-7, with 11 bases lining up with TRBD1. Germline V gene sequence: CDR1 LNHDA, CDR2 SQIVND (reference sequence). This CDR3 spans 16 amino acids. V lost 5 bases, J lost 0 bases, and 6 bases stayed unmatched. CDR3 nucleotide sequence: TGTGCCAGTAGTCCGTCGGGACAGGGGGGCTCCTACGAGCAGTACTTC. Translation: CASSPSGQGGSYEQYF.

This rearrangement joins TRBV7-2 to TRBJ2-1, with D uncertain. The CDR3 extends over 14 amino acids. Trimming pared 0 bases from V and 12 bases from J, leaving 15 bases between. Per germline, CDR1 SGHTA and CDR2 FQGNSA. CDR3 sequence (DNA): TGTGCCAGCAGCTTAGCAACCAGACTTTTGAGGCAGTTCTTC. Its translation: CASSLATRLLRQFF. Together with reference TRBV7-2 and TRBJ2-1, the CDR3 gives the full variable domain: GAGVSQSPSNKVTEKGKDVELRCDPISGHTALYWYRQSLGQGLEFLIYFQGNSAPDKSGLPSDRFSAERTGGSVSTLTIQRTQQEDSAVYLCASSLATRLLRQFFGPGTRLTVL.

The chain couples TRBV6-5 to TRBJ1-1; TRBD1 matches at 7 bases. Germline CDR1 reads MNHEY; CDR2 reads SVGAGI. With V trimmed by 6 bases and J by 5 bases, 12 bases remained unmatched. This CDR3 contains 15 residues. The CDR3 bases are TGTGCCAGCAGGGGACAGCCTCTTAGTGGGACTGAAGCTTTCTTT. Translated: CASRGQPLSGTEAFF.

The genes are TRBV11-2 and TRBJ2-3; D possibly corresponds to TRBD1 (5 bases). The CDR3 consists of 14 residues. Germline V gene sequence: CDR1 SGHAT, CDR2 FQNNGV. Between the trimmed V and J ends, which lost 1 base and 6 bases, there was a span of 11 bases. CDR3 loop: CASSLGGRADTQYF. Here the CDR3 DNA reads TGTGCCAGCAGCTTAGGTGGCAGGGCTGATACGCAGTATTTT.

The table lists this clone with a count of one. V gene TRBV4-1 combines with J gene TRBJ2-3; 15 bases are shared with TRBD2. This CDR3 spans 19 amino acids. J lost 2 bases, V lost 0 bases, and 6 bases had no gene match. The germline V gene has CDR1 MGHRA and CDR2 YSYEKL. The CDR3 DNA is TGCGCCAGCAGCCAAGATCCCGGGACTAGCGGGAGGATCACAGATACGCAGTATTTT. Translated: CASSQDPGTSGRITDTQYF.

This clone was picked up a small number of times. The chain joins TRBV5-6 to TRBJ2-4, with D unresolved. In germline, CDR1 is SGHDT, CDR2 YYEEEE. The V and J ends lost 3 bases and 4 bases respectively, with 5 bases between them. The CDR3 is made up of 12 amino acids. CDR3 DNA: TGTGCCAGCAGCTCAGATAAAAACATTCAGTACTTC. Residues: CASSSDKNIQYF.

V is TRBV7-2 and J is TRBJ1-3, with TRBD1 as a possible D gene (5 bases). Germline CDR1 is SGHTA and CDR2 is FQGNSA. This CDR3 comprises 16 residues. Trimming pared 4 bases from V and 0 bases from J, leaving 13 bases between. The CDR3 DNA reads TGTGCCAGCAGCTCCGTGGTGACAGTCTCTGGAAACACCATATATTTT. This gives the protein CASSSVVTVSGNTIYF.

The J gene is TRBJ2-3, the V gene TRBV19; 7 bases are shared with TRBD1. The CDR3 is made up of 14 amino acids. Germline V CDR1 and CDR2: LNHDA, SQIVND (reference sequence). The V segment lost 3 bases and the J segment 2 bases; nucleotides outside the gene matches: 2. The CDR3 DNA reads as TGTGCCAGTAGTATCGGGACAGACACAGATACGCAGTATTTT. As protein: CASSIGTDTDTQYF.

The V and J genes are TRBV5-1 and TRBJ2-1, with 11 bases matching TRBD2. The V segment lost 4 bases and the J segment 4 bases; nucleotides outside the gene matches: 7. The CDR3 length is 16 residues. Germline V gene data show CDR1 as SGHRS and CDR2 as YFSETQ. This CDR3 is CASSRGTSGFYNEQFF. As DNA, the CDR3 is TGCGCCAGCAGCCGGGGGACTAGCGGATTTTACAATGAGCAGTTCTTC.